This TCR beta chain derives from a study of T-cell memory formation after mild COVID-19. Comment on this clonotype: The antigen is not known.

General observations from the study: The study found balanced CD4/CD8 in clones contracting day 15 to 85 and a CD4+ lean in later expanders. Second-wave clones reaching peak frequency on day 37 lacked confirmed SARS-CoV-2 specificity.

TCRdb called the 5' RACE reads again in MiXCR, with one record for every CDR3 protein. The profile covers 340,000 or so distinct CDR3 sequences, with approximately 13% appearing a single time and 20% to 25% taken by the ten largest. CDR3 length: 15 amino acids. The V gene lost 1 base and the J gene lost 3 bases, with 13 bases spanning the gap. Germline CDR1 SGHRS, CDR2 YFSETQ. Source material: PBMCs or a T cell subset sorted from them (not recorded which). The chain employs TRBV5-1 and TRBJ2-5, with D hard to call. This clonotype was obtained from a young man who had mild COVID-19 (a few samples of this study predate the infection). Cell type and time point are not known. CDR3 nucleotide sequence: TGCGCCAGCAGCTTGAATGTCGGTAGGGAAGAGACCCAGTACTTC. The encoded protein is CASSLNVGREETQYF.